This T cell receptor beta chain emerged from a study of blood T cell repertoires in COVID-19. Study-wide context: Both acute and convalescent COVID-19 samples were obtained from the United States, Italy and Spain. PBMCs, B-cell-depleted T cells, or T cells provided the cDNA or gDNA that made up the material.

In the original analysis: For nucleated cells, counts were estimated from reference gene primer amplification. TCRdb's table, derived via immunoSEQ multiplex PCR, lists solely in-frame clones and lacks some. V, J and clone size are taken as reported in that table, and D and trimming were inferred from the DNA itself. This sample has around 50,000 clones, with approximately 80% found just once. Germline CDR1 MNHEY, CDR2 SVGAGI. This CDR3 spans 14 amino acids. The ends lost 6 bases at V and 2 bases at J; junction bases unmatched: 5. V gene TRBV6-5 combines with J gene TRBJ2-3; 7 nucleotides agree with TRBD2. Sequenced: peripheral blood. The receptor comes from a man aged 65 to 79 with acute or convalescent COVID-19. DNA of the CDR3: TGTGCCAGCAGGATGGGAGGGTCCACAGATACGCAGTATTTT. Translating gives CASRMGGSTDTQYF.